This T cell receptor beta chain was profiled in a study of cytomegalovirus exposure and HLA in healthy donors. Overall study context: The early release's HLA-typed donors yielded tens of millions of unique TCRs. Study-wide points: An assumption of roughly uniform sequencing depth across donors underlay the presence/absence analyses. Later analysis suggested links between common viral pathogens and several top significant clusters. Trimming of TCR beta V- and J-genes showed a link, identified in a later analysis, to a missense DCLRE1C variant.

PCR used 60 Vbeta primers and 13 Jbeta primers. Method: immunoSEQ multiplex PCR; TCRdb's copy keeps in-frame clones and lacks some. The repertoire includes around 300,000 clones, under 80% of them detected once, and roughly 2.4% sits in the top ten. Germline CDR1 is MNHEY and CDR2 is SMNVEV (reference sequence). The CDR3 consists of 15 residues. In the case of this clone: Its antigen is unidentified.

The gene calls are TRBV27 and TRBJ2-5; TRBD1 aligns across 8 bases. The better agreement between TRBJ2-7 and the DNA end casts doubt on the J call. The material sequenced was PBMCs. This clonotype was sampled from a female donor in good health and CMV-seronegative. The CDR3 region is CASSSGQGLRYEQYF. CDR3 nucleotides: TGTGCCAGCAGCTCCGGACAGGGCTTACGCTACGAGCAGTACTTC.